This T cell receptor beta chain was retrieved from a study of human T cells and chemical hapten exposure. Study overall: Donors were sensitized with 2% DPC on the upper inner arm. General study points: Having alopecia, donors may respond immunologically unlike healthy people. With regard to DPC sensitization, TCRs above 1 in 1000 frequency did not change.

TCRdb recomputed calls from the RACE reads with MiXCR, one row per CDR3 protein. In the table there are some 94,000 distinct CDR3 sequences, over 10% of which are singletons. As for time point: patch test 1, 2 weeks after DPC sensitization. Regarding treatment: therapeutic diphenylcyclopropenone sensitization with weekly scalp DPC. Patch tests were applied only after blood draws. On this clonotype: Antigen: not known.

Germline loops: CDR1 MNHNY, CDR2 SVGAGI (reference sequence). This CDR3 is built from 14 residues. The germline V and J ends were trimmed by 8 bases and 0 bases, with 11 bases remaining between them. This chain joins TRBV6-6 and TRBJ1-5; D gene uncertain. Here the sequenced sample was whole blood, taken in connection with sensitization to the hapten diphenylcyclopropenone (DPC). The clonotype comes from a woman between 40 and 50 years old with alopecia areata. Some clones in this sample may be carry-over from other donors' samples. CDR3 nucleotides: TGTGCCAGCGTGGCAGTTTATAGCAATCAGCCCCAGCATTTT. Its protein product is CASVAVYSNQPQHF.